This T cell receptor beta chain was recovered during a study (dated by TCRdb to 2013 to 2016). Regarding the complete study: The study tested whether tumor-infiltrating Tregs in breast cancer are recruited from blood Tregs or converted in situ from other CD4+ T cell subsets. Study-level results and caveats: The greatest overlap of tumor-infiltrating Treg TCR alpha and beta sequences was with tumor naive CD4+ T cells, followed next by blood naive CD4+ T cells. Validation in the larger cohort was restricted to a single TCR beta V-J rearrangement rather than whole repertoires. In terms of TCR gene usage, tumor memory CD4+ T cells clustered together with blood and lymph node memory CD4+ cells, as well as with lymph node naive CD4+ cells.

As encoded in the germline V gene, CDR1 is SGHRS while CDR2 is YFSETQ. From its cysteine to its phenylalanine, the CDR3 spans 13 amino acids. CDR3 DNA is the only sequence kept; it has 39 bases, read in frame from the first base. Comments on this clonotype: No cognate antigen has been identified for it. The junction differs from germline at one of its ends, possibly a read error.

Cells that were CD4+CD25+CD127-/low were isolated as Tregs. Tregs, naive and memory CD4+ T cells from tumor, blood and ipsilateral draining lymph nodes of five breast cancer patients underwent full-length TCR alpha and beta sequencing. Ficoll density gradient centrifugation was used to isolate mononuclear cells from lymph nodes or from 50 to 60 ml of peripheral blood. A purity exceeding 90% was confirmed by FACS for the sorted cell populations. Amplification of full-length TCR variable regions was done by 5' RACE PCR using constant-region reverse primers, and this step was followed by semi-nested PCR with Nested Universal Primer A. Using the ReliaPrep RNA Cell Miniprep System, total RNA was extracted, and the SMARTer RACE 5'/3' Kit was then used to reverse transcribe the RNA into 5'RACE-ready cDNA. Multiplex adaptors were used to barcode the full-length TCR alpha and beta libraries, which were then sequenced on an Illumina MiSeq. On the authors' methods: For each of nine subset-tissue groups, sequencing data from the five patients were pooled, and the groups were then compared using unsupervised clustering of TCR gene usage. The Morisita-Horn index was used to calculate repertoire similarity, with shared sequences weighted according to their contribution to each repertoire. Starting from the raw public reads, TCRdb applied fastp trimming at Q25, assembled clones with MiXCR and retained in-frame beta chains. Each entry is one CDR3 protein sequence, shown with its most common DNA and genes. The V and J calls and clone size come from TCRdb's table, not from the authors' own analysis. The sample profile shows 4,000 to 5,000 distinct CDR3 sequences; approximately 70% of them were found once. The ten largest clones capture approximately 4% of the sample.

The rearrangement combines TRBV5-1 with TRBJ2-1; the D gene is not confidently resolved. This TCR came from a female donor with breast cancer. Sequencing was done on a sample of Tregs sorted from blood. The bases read TGTGCCAGCAGCCTCCTTGGGTATGAGGAGCAGTTCTTC. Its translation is CASSLLGYEEQFF.